This T cell receptor (beta chain) originates from a study of blood T cell repertoires in COVID-19. Study-wide background: The origin of the acute and convalescent COVID-19 samples was the United States, Italy and Spain. PBMCs, B-cell-depleted T cells, or T cells were the source of the cDNA or gDNA that made up the material.

In the original workflow: By means of reference gene primer amplification, nucleated cell counts were estimated. Sequenced by immunoSEQ multiplex PCR; TCRdb stores in-frame clones only, minus some. The V and J calls and the clone size are those of that table, but D and trimming were determined from the DNA. The sample yields approximately 220,000 clones, roughly 80% seen once. J gave up 1 base and V 4 bases, and 3 bases lay outside the gene matches. The germline gives CDR1 LGHNA, CDR2 YNFKEQ. The CDR3 runs 16 residues. The sequence came from a woman older than 75 with acute or convalescent COVID-19. V usage is TRBV4-2 and J usage is TRBJ2-2; 10 bases line up with TRBD2. Sequencing was performed on peripheral blood. The CDR3 is CASSRPSGGNTGELFF. The CDR3 bases are TGTGCCAGCAGCCGCCCTAGCGGGGGGAACACCGGGGAGCTGTTTTTT.